Listed below are T cell receptor beta chains from one sample, sequenced in a study of identical twins. TCRdb reprocessed the 5' RACE reads with MiXCR, giving one entry per CDR3 protein. The table includes 410,000 or so distinct CDR3 sequences, about 18% detected once. Sequences were obtained from naive T cells sorted from blood. All receptors derive from a man aged 50 or older in good health. Each CDR3 is given with its conserved first and last residue. A D gene is named only where the DNA matches it firmly. Clone size, where shown, is once, few, many, or a class for clones that have expanded.

D gene	clone size	V gene	J gene	CDR3 protein	CDR3 DNA
TRBD1	few	TRBV24-1	TRBJ1-1	CATSDFPGQMNTEAFF	TGTGCCACCAGTGATTTTCCGGGACAGATGAACACTGAAGCTTTCTTT
TRBD1	NA	TRBV7-2	TRBJ2-5	CASSLKEGTGAQETQYF	TGTGCCAGCAGCTTAAAGGAGGGGACAGGGGCCCAAGAGACCCAGTACTTC
NA	NA	TRBV7-6	TRBJ2-6	CASSQSGISGANVLTF	TGTGCCAGCAGCCAATCCGGGATCTCTGGGGCCAACGTCCTGACTTTC
TRBD2	many	TRBV11-2	TRBJ2-1	CASSLSPRGGESYNEQFF	TGTGCCAGCAGCTTAAGCCCGCGGGGGGGAGAGTCCTACAATGAGCAGTTCTTC
NA	NA	TRBV28	TRBJ2-3	CASSSGALPTDTQYF	TGTGCCAGCAGTTCCGGGGCCCTACCCACAGATACGCAGTATTTT
NA	few	TRBV20-1	TRBJ2-3	CSPLSSGARPGTSTDTQYF	TGCAGTCCACTAAGCAGCGGAGCCCGACCAGGAACTAGCACAGATACGCAGTATTTT
TRBD1	NA	TRBV29-1	TRBJ2-1	CSVFGTAHVGEQFF	TGCAGCGTTTTCGGGACAGCCCATGTAGGTGAGCAGTTCTTC
TRBD2	NA	TRBV12-3/TRBV12-4	TRBJ2-3	CASSFGVAGRNTQYF	TGTGCCAGCAGTTTTGGTGTAGCGGGGAGGAATACGCAGTATTTT
NA	few	TRBV12-3/TRBV12-4	TRBJ1-5	CASRGGGGGQPQHF	TGTGCCAGCAGAGGGGGGGGCGGTGGTCAGCCCCAGCATTTT
TRBD1	few	TRBV9	TRBJ1-2	CASSTSTGGIGYGYTF	TGTGCCAGCAGCACTTCGACAGGGGGCATCGGCTATGGCTACACCTTC
NA	many	TRBV28	TRBJ2-4	CASSGLGDSPKNIQYF	TGTGCCAGCAGTGGCTTGGGCGATTCCCCCAAAAACATTCAGTACTTC
TRBD2	few	TRBV29-1	TRBJ2-1	CSVEREFPYNEQFF	TGCAGCGTTGAGCGGGAGTTCCCCTACAATGAGCAGTTCTTC
NA	NA	TRBV5-1	TRBJ2-1	CASSRRQSSYNEQFF	TGCGCCAGCAGCCGTAGACAGAGCTCCTACAATGAGCAGTTCTTC
NA	NA	TRBV6-5	TRBJ1-6	CASSYRRNNSPLHF	TGTGCCAGCAGTTACCGCCGGAATAATTCACCCCTCCACTTT
TRBD2	many	TRBV5-5	TRBJ2-7	CASSRGLAGAYEQYF	TGTGCCAGCAGTCGGGGACTAGCGGGGGCCTACGAGCAGTACTTC
NA	NA	TRBV20-1	TRBJ1-6	CSARDLLDSLLRLPLHF	TGCAGTGCTAGAGATCTATTAGACAGTCTTCTCCGGCTGCCCCTCCACTTT
TRBD1	NA	TRBV6-2/TRBV6-3	TRBJ1-1	CASSYHRGNTEAFF	TGTGCCAGCAGTTATCACAGGGGGAACACTGAAGCTTTCTTT
NA	many	TRBV29-1	TRBJ2-7	CSVAQGYTFYEQYF	TGCAGCGTTGCCCAGGGATATACTTTCTACGAGCAGTACTTC
TRBD1	NA	TRBV10-3	TRBJ1-4	CAISESAGTGYEKLFF	TGTGCCATCAGTGAGTCCGCCGGGACAGGATATGAAAAACTGTTTTTT
NA	many	TRBV20-1	TRBJ2-5	CSARKTGPLDSQETQYF	TGCAGTGCTAGAAAAACGGGCCCTCTGGACAGTCAAGAGACCCAGTACTTC
NA	NA	TRBV7-2	TRBJ2-2	CASSLASVTFGELFF	TGTGCCAGCAGCTTAGCAAGCGTAACCTTCGGGGAGCTGTTTTTT
NA	few	TRBV7-2	TRBJ2-3	CASSPRPGTSDRDTQYF	TGTGCCAGCAGCCCACGGCCTGGGACCTCTGATAGAGATACGCAGTATTTT
TRBD1	NA	TRBV5-5	TRBJ2-3	CASSPGQGRDTQYF	TGTGCCAGCAGCCCGGGACAGGGCCGGGATACGCAGTATTTT
NA	NA	TRBV28	TRBJ2-1	CASSLSRVRNEQFF	TGTGCCAGCAGTTTGAGCAGGGTACGCAATGAGCAGTTCTTC
TRBD1	NA	TRBV20-1	TRBJ2-5	CSANPDRGFVETQYF	TGCAGTGCAAACCCCGACAGGGGCTTCGTGGAGACCCAGTACTTC
NA	many	TRBV4-3	TRBJ2-1	CASSQDLKDEQFF	TGCGCCAGCAGCCAAGATTTAAAGGATGAGCAGTTCTTC
NA	few	TRBV5-5	TRBJ1-1	CASSLVDRNTEAFF	TGTGCCAGCAGCTTGGTCGACAGGAACACTGAAGCTTTCTTT
NA	few	TRBV27	TRBJ2-5	CASSFSAGWETQYF	TGTGCCAGCAGTTTCTCGGCAGGGTGGGAGACCCAGTACTTC
TRBD1	many	TRBV4-1	TRBJ2-7	CASSIRQGSPYEQYF	TGCGCCAGCAGCATCCGACAGGGAAGTCCCTACGAGCAGTACTTC
TRBD1	few	TRBV15	TRBJ2-2	CATSRDRRGLTGELFF	TGTGCCACCAGCAGAGATCGTAGGGGGCTCACCGGGGAGCTGTTTTTT
TRBD2	few	TRBV6-1	TRBJ2-5	CASNRLAGGQETQYF	TGTGCCAGCAATCGCCTAGCGGGGGGGCAAGAGACCCAGTACTTC
NA	NA	TRBV6-4	TRBJ2-7	CASSVEQGTFYEQYF	TGTGCCAGCAGTGTGGAGCAGGGTACATTCTACGAGCAGTACTTC
NA	many	TRBV6-2/TRBV6-3	TRBJ2-5	CASSYSPETQYF	TGTGCCAGCAGTTACTCGCCGGAGACCCAGTACTTC
NA	NA	TRBV7-9	TRBJ2-3	CASSLRQHTDTQYF	TGTGCCAGCAGCTTACGGCAGCACACAGATACGCAGTATTTT
NA	few	TRBV5-1	TRBJ2-5	CASSLGTGYQETQYF	TGCGCCAGCAGCTTGGGGACGGGTTACCAAGAGACCCAGTACTTC
TRBD1	NA	TRBV7-2	TRBJ1-5	CASSLVGTGFNQPQHF	TGTGCCAGCAGCTTAGTCGGGACAGGCTTCAATCAGCCCCAGCATTTT
NA	many	TRBV29-1	TRBJ1-2	CSVEVGGGYGYTF	TGCAGCGTTGAAGTCGGGGGGGGGTATGGCTACACCTTC
NA	few	TRBV12-3/TRBV12-4	TRBJ2-3	CASSWDTQYF	TGTGCCAGCAGTTGGGATACGCAGTATTTT
NA	few	TRBV24-1	TRBJ2-1	CATSDTQNYNEQFF	TGTGCCACCAGTGATACCCAAAATTACAATGAGCAGTTCTTC
NA	NA	TRBV18	TRBJ2-3	CASSVNVRRGADTQYF	TGTGCCAGCTCAGTCAACGTCCGCAGGGGAGCGGATACGCAGTATTTT
NA	NA	TRBV6-2/TRBV6-3	TRBJ2-2	CASSSPRGRGLNTGELFF	TGTGCCAGCAGTTCCCCAAGGGGGCGGGGGCTCAACACCGGGGAGCTGTTTTTT
NA	NA	TRBV10-3	TRBJ1-1	CAISGTEMNTEAFF	TGTGCCATCAGTGGGACAGAGATGAACACTGAAGCTTTCTTT
NA	NA	TRBV3-1	TRBJ2-1	CASSQETGSYNEQFF	TGTGCCAGCAGCCAAGAAACAGGGTCCTACAATGAGCAGTTCTTC
NA	many	TRBV20-1	TRBJ2-4	CSAMDPRGIQYF	TGCAGTGCTATGGACCCGCGAGGGATTCAGTACTTC
TRBD2	few	TRBV20-1	TRBJ2-5	CSARDGRGGHETQYF	TGCAGTGCTAGAGATGGGCGGGGGGGTCATGAGACCCAGTACTTC
NA	many	TRBV20-1	TRBJ1-2	CSARDYQQALYGYTF	TGCAGTGCTAGAGATTATCAACAGGCCCTCTATGGGTACACCTTC
TRBD1	many	TRBV5-1	TRBJ1-1	CASSLGPGTATEAFF	TGCGCCAGCAGCTTGGGCCCTGGGACAGCCACTGAAGCTTTCTTT
NA	NA	TRBV29-1	TRBJ2-3	CSAKTDLTDTQYF	TGCAGCGCTAAAACGGACCTCACAGATACGCAGTATTTT